Following are 24 T cell receptor beta chains from one sample sequenced in a study of blood T cell repertoires in COVID-19. The data were produced by immunoSEQ multiplex PCR, yet TCRdb's version contains in-frame clones alone and is incomplete. The repertoire holds approximately 150,000 clones, with 80% as singletons. The sample consisted of PBMCs or T cells enriched from blood (not recorded which). These receptors were collected from a man aged 40-49 years who had recovered from COVID-19.

The chain uses TRBV6-5 and TRBJ1-3; TRBD1 matches at 7 bases. J was trimmed by 6 bases and V by 6 bases; bases with no gene match: 11. CDR3 length: 15 amino acids. Germline loops: CDR1 MNHEY, CDR2 SVGAGI. This CDR3 is CASSLTGQAENTIYF. In DNA form, the CDR3 reads TGTGCCAGCAGCCTCACAGGACAGGCTGAAAACACCATATATTTT.

The rearrangement links TRBV6-1 to TRBJ2-5, with D possibly TRBD1 on 5 matching bases. Germline V lookup: CDR1 MNHNS, CDR2 SASEGT. V was pared by 1 base and J by 5 bases, with 14 bases between. The CDR3 length is 15 residues. The CDR3 coding sequence is TGTGCCAGCAGTGAAGGATCGGCAGGGCAGGAGACCCAGTACTTC. The encoded protein is CASSEGSAGQETQYF.

J is TRBJ2-2 and V is TRBV5-1, with D tentatively TRBD2 (6 bases). Germline loops: CDR1 SGHRS, CDR2 YFSETQ. CDR3 length: 17 amino acids. Trimming removed 0 bases at V and 1 base at J, with 13 bases between. CDR3 DNA: TGCGCCAGCAGCTTGGCCCGGGACTCTAAGAACACCGGGGAGCTGTTTTTT. Protein sequence: CASSLARDSKNTGELFF.

CDR3 sequence reads: CASSQTLGQGYNSPLHF. CDR3 in DNA: TGTGCCAGCAGCCAAACCCTAGGCCAGGGATATAATTCACCCCTCCACTTT. The chain links TRBV4-2 to TRBJ1-6, with a possible D match to TRBD1 (5 bases). Per germline, CDR1 LGHNA and CDR2 YNFKEQ. Deletions cut 2 bases from V and 4 bases from J, with 15 bases between. The CDR3 spans 17 residues.

The chain joins TRBV6-1 to TRBJ2-2; 12 bases fit TRBD2. Germline assignment: CDR1 MNHNS and CDR2 SASEGT. Trimming cost V 4 bases and J 3 bases; bases outside gene matches: 12. The CDR3 loop spans 19 amino acids. The DNA of the CDR3 is TGTGCCAGCAGTGGACGGGCTAGCGGGGGGGCCAGTGACACCGGGGAGCTGTTTTTT. It specifies CASSGRASGGASDTGELFF.

The V gene is TRBV3-1 (or the pseudogene TRBV3-2), the J gene TRBJ1-2, with 8 bases identical to TRBD1. This CDR3 comprises 15 residues. Germline V gene data show CDR1 as LGHDT and CDR2 as YNNKEL (reference sequence). J was trimmed by 8 bases and V by 1 base; bases with no gene match: 9. The CDR3 coding sequence is TGTGCCAGCAGCCAAGCCACCGGACAGGGATCCGGCTACACCTTC. Its protein product is CASSQATGQGSGYTF.

This clone was seen ten or more times. This sequence joins TRBV7-3 and TRBJ1-2; the D gene is possibly TRBD1 (6 bases). CDR1 and CDR2 (germline): SGHTA, FQGTGA. V was cut by 3 bases and J by 7 bases, with 18 bases left in between. The CDR3 is 15 residues long. CDR3 nucleotide sequence: TGTGCCAGCAGCTTCGATGGGACATCCAGAGGTGGCTACACCTTC. Translating gives CASSFDGTSRGGYTF.

There are a few counts of this clone. The CDR3, as DNA: TGTGCCAGCAGTGAGGACAGGGATTTCACAGATACGCAGTATTTT. Residues: CASSEDRDFTDTQYF. The chain is built from TRBV2 and TRBJ2-3; TRBD1 matches at 8 bases. V lost 3 bases to trimming and J lost 2 bases; unmatched junction nucleotides: 4. Germline V CDR1 and CDR2: SNHLY, FYNNEI. The CDR3 spans 15 residues.

This sequence joins TRBV3-1 (or the pseudogene TRBV3-2) and TRBJ2-5, with TRBD1 identical over 7 bases. This CDR3 is 13 amino acids long. V lost 3 bases, J lost 7 bases, and 5 bases stayed unmatched. The germline V gene has CDR1 LGHDT and CDR2 YNNKEL (reference sequence). As DNA, the CDR3 is TGTGCCAGCAGCCAGACAGGGCCAGGGACCCAGTACTTC. Translating it yields CASSQTGPGTQYF.

The chain combines TRBV27 with TRBJ1-1; D might be TRBD1 (5 bases). Germline V gene data show CDR1 as MNHEY and CDR2 as SMNVEV (reference sequence). Trimming took 6 bases from V and 5 from J, leaving 16 bases between them. The CDR3 is 14 residues long. CDR3 sequence reads: CASRAISGRTEAFF. CDR3 nucleotides: TGTGCCAGCAGGGCGATTTCAGGGCGGACTGAAGCTTTCTTT.

The chain carries TRBV6-6 and TRBJ2-7; D call uncertain. The V end was cut by 4 bases, the J end by 3 bases, with 19 bases between. CDR1 and CDR2 from the germline V gene are MNHNY and SVGAGI (reference sequence). This CDR3 has 16 residues. CDR3: CASSSSPPLGNYEQYF. The DNA of the CDR3 is TGTGCCAGCAGTTCCTCTCCCCCGCTAGGAAACTACGAGCAGTACTTC.

The chain uses TRBV19 and TRBJ2-1; 9 bases are shared with TRBD1. The CDR3 is 16 residues long. V trimming: 5 bases; J trimming: 7 bases; junction bases outside the gene matches: 12. Germline lookup yields CDR1 LNHDA and CDR2 SQIVND (reference sequence). The CDR3 loop is CASSSRLGTGRNEQFF. CDR3 in DNA: TGTGCCAGTAGTTCAAGGTTGGGGACAGGGCGGAATGAGCAGTTCTTC.

Details on this clone: A read error may produce the germline difference seen at one junction end. Here the CDR3 reads CARSPVGTGEYNSPLHF. CDR3 in DNA: TGTGCCCGCAGCCCAGTGGGGACAGGGGAGTATAATTCACCCCTCCACTTT. The gene calls are TRBV9 and TRBJ1-6; 10 bases agree with TRBD1. Germline V gives CDR1 SGDLS, CDR2 YYNGEE. This CDR3 has 17 residues.

J is TRBJ1-2 and V is TRBV9, with no clear D. This CDR3 region has 12 residues. Trimming took 3 bases from V and 8 from J, leaving 11 bases between them. Germline V CDR1 and CDR2: SGDLS, YYNGEE. CDR3 nucleotides: TGTGCCAGCAGCGGGAACGAGGGCGGCTACACCTTC. Protein product: CASSGNEGGYTF. Using reference TRBV9 and TRBJ1-2 for the parts outside the CDR3, the full variable domain is DSGVTQTPKHLITATGQRVTLRCSPRSGDLSVYWYQQSLDQGLQFLIQYYNGEERAKGNILERFSAQQFPDLHSELNLSSLELGDSALYFCASSGNEGGYTFGSGTRLTVV.

The genes are TRBV6-5 and TRBJ1-5, with TRBD1 as a possible D gene (5 bases). Trimming shortened V by 5 bases and J by 1 base, and 12 bases separated the two germline ends. In germline, CDR1 is MNHEY, CDR2 SVGAGI. The CDR3 loop spans 15 amino acids. This CDR3 is CASSRDFPSNQPQHF. CDR3 bases: TGTGCCAGCAGTAGGGACTTCCCGAGCAATCAGCCCCAGCATTTT.

This clone was counted a few times. The chain recombines TRBV18 with TRBJ2-4, with 7 bases fitting TRBD1. Trimming at V came to 3 bases and at J to 0 bases, leaving 5 bases not matched to a gene. Germline CDR1 and CDR2: KGHSH and LQKENI. The CDR3 runs to 16 residues. CDR3 coding DNA: TGTGCCAGCTCACCTTGGGACAGATTAGCCAAAAACATTCAGTACTTC. Amino acid sequence: CASSPWDRLAKNIQYF. Combining the CDR3 with reference TRBV18 and TRBJ2-4 gives the whole variable domain NAGVMQNPRHLVRRRGQEARLRCSPMKGHSHVYWYRQLPEEGLKFMVYLQKENIIDESGMPKERFSAEFPKEGPSILRIQQVVRGDSAAYFCASSPWDRLAKNIQYFGAGTRLSVL.

The chain links TRBV5-1 to TRBJ2-2, with 8 bases lining up with TRBD2. The V gene end was trimmed by 5 bases and the J gene end by 5 bases; junction bases not matched to a gene: 5. Germline V lookup: CDR1 SGHRS, CDR2 YFSETQ. There are 14 residues in the CDR3. The CDR3 sequence is CASREPSGTGELFF. In DNA form, the CDR3 reads TGCGCCAGCAGGGAGCCTAGCGGGACCGGGGAGCTGTTTTTT.

This chain uses TRBV7-9 with TRBJ1-1; 9 bases map to TRBD1. This CDR3 has 18 amino acids. With 5 bases clipped from V and 1 base from J, the junction kept 14 bases outside the gene matches. Germline V gene lookup returns CDR1 SEHNR and CDR2 FQNEAQ (reference sequence). The CDR3 coding sequence is TGTGCCAGCAGCCCGAGGCCACGGGGACAGGGTGGGAACACTGAAGCTTTCTTT. Translation: CASSPRPRGQGGNTEAFF. Filled out from reference TRBV7-9 and TRBJ1-1, the complete variable domain reads DTGVSQNPRHKITKRGQNVTFRCDPISEHNRLYWYRQTLGQGPEFLTYFQNEAQLEKSRLLSDRFSAERPKGSFSTLEIQRTEQGDSAMYLCASSPRPRGQGGNTEAFFGQGTRLTVV.

This chain uses TRBV5-1 with TRBJ1-1; D remains unclear. Looked up from germline, CDR1 is SGHRS and CDR2 is YFSETQ. V lost 2 bases and J 8 bases, leaving 13 bases between the germline ends. This CDR3 has 13 amino acids. CDR3 bases: TGCGCCAGCAGCTTAGGTAGGGAGGAAGAAGCTTTCTTT. It encodes CASSLGREEEAFF.

The chain carries TRBV7-2 and TRBJ1-1; tentatively, D is TRBD1 (5 bases). Deletions cut 3 bases from V and 0 bases from J, with 8 bases between. Germline CDR1 is SGHTA and CDR2 is FQGNSA. This CDR3 comprises 14 residues. The CDR3 DNA reads as TGTGCCAGCAGCTTGGGACTGATGAACACTGAAGCTTTCTTT. Its protein is CASSLGLMNTEAFF.

The rearrangement uses TRBV27 and TRBJ1-5; D not certain. Trimming took 4 bases from V and 1 from J, leaving 11 bases between them. The CDR3 has 15 amino acids. Per the germline V gene, CDR1 is MNHEY and CDR2 is SMNVEV (reference sequence). CDR3 in amino acids: CASSSAGRSNQPQHF. CDR3 DNA: TGTGCCAGCAGTTCGGCGGGGAGAAGCAATCAGCCCCAGCATTTT.

This clone occurred many times. The CDR3 loop is CASSRQGQNYEQYV. For the CDR3, the DNA is TGTGCCAGCAGCCGCCAGGGACAGAACTACGAGCAGTACGTC. The V call is TRBV5-5, the J call TRBJ2-7; 7 bases are a match to TRBD1. The CDR3 is made up of 14 amino acids. Germline CDR1 is SGHKS and CDR2 is YYEKEE (reference sequence). J was trimmed by 3 bases and V by 4 bases; bases with no gene match: 7.

This clone occurred once. The genes are TRBV5-4 and TRBJ2-1, with 11 bases fitting TRBD2. Per germline, CDR1 SGHNT and CDR2 YYREEE (reference sequence). V shed 0 bases and J 7 bases; nucleotides not matched to a gene: 3. The CDR3 is 15 residues long. CDR3 sequence (DNA): TGTGCCAGCAGCTTGGCCCTAGCGGGGGGAAATGAGCAGTTCTTC. Protein: CASSLALAGGNEQFF.

The V gene is TRBV5-4, the J gene TRBJ2-3; D might be TRBD1 (6 bases). The CDR3 contains 15 residues. Germline V lookup: CDR1 SGHNT, CDR2 YYREEE (reference sequence). V lost 4 bases and J lost 2, with 14 bases in between. CDR3 in DNA: TGTGCCAGCAGCGGCGGACAGTTTATCACAGATACGCAGTATTTT. It translates to CASSGGQFITDTQYF.